This T cell receptor (beta chain) is drawn from a study of T cell repertoires in cytomegalovirus infection (dated by TCRdb to about 2019). With respect to the entire study: Alongside well-studied HLA-B-restricted epitopes, the peptide stimulations were aimed at recently identified HLA-C-restricted CMV epitopes, whose presentation resists viral immunomodulation. Because public TCR beta signatures pointed to carriage of CMV infection together with the matching HLA type, the HLA type of each donor mattered for the analysis.

Measured from the cysteine to the phenylalanine, the CDR3 is 14 residues long. The retained sequence is limited to the CDR3, 42 bases, with the frame set at the first base. Deletion took 5 bases off V and 3 bases off J, with a span of 13 bases between the germline ends. The germline V gene sets CDR1 to LGHNT and CDR2 to FRNRAP. Concerning this clonotype itself: The clone's antigen remains unknown. Per-base qualities were not stored, and no clone one base away is much larger.

The investigation overall reported the following: In the ex vivo response, HLA-C-restricted CMV-specific TCR beta clonotypes were dominant, and in two of eight donors the single most frequent clonotype came from this HLA-C-restricted group. Cumulative frequency of public TCR beta family members discriminated carriers of CMV infection plus the relevant HLA type in this cohort and an independent approximately 400-donor cohort.

The run used an Illumina HiSeq 1500. TCRdb reworked the public reads: Q25 trimming with fastp, MiXCR clone assembly, productive beta chains retained. One record per CDR3 amino acid sequence lists the most common genes and DNA. The sample profile shows about 890,000 distinct CDR3 sequences; 31% of them were found once. The ten largest clones capture 13% of the sample. Reading the label with the study, this specimen's treatment or condition is: in vitro stimulation with specific CMV peptide epitopes to enrich CMV-specific T cells. This sequence uses TRBV12-5 and TRBJ2-5; matching of 5 bases hints at TRBD2 as the D gene. The origin of this receptor is a human donor in good health (CMV status not recorded). Some clones in this sample may be carry-over from other donors' samples. Sequences were derived from cultured CD8+ T cells from PBMCs, sampled from culture after CMV antigen stimulation. CDR3 loop: CASGAPGTEETQYF. The bases are TGTGCTAGTGGTGCCCCGGGAACGGAAGAGACCCAGTACTTC.